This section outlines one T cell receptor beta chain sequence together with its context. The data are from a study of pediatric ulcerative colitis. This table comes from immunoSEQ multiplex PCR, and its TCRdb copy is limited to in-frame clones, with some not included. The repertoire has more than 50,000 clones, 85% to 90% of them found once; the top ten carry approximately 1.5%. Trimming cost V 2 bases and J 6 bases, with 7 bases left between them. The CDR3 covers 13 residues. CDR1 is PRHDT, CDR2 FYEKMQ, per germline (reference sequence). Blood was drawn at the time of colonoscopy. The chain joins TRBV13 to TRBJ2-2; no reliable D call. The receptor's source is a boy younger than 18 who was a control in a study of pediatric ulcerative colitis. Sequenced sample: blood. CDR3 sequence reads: CASSLTGPGELFF. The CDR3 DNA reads TGTGCCAGCAGCTTAACTGGCCCCGGGGAGCTGTTTTTT. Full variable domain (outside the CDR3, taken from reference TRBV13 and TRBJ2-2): AAGVIQSPRHLIKEKRETATLKCYPIPRHDTVYWYQQGPGQDPQFLISFYEKMQSDKGSIPDRFSAQQFSDYHSELNMSSLELGDSALYFCASSLTGPGELFFGEGSRLTVL.